This T cell receptor (beta chain) was captured in a study of T cells in Graves' hyperthyroidism and ophthalmopathy. The germline gives CDR1 LGHDT, CDR2 YNNKEL (reference sequence). The CDR3 totals 12 residues. Amplification yielded TCR beta CDR3 regions, with RNA transcripts as the source. With the HTBI primer set, the TCR CDR3 went through a first round of RT-PCR. TCRdb re-called the multiplex PCR reads with MiXCR, one entry per CDR3 protein. This sample has 490,000 or so distinct CDR3 sequences; approximately 48% occur once, and the top ten carry about two fifths. This clonotype showed up just once. Mismatch with germline at one junction end may stem from a read error.

Material for sequencing was peripheral blood or thyroid tissue (not recorded which). The receptor's source is an adult woman with Graves' disease, either hyperthyroidism or ophthalmopathy (not recorded which). The V gene is TRBV3-1, the J gene TRBJ1-1; no reliable D call. CDR3 sequence reads: CGSSPSPSEAFF. CDR3 coding DNA: TGTGGCAGCAGCCCATCTCCCTCCGAAGCTTTCTTT.